Listed here are 8 T cell receptor beta chains from one sample, sequenced in a study of monozygotic twins with inflammatory bowel disease. TCRdb reprocessed the 5' RACE reads, with one entry per CDR3 protein and no DNA. Its clone listing holds approximately 400,000 distinct CDR3 sequences. The sequencing input was blood. The receptors shown here come from a human donor with ulcerative colitis or Crohn's disease, or a healthy co-twin of an affected twin (not recorded which).

The chain is built from TRBV5-1 and TRBJ2-3; TCRdb proposes TRBD1, but this gene call is untestable without DNA. This CDR3 has 15 amino acids. Germline CDR1 reads SGHRS; CDR2 reads YFSETQ. The CDR3 loop reads CASSFRERGTDTQYF. Full variable domain (remainder filled in from reference TRBV5-1 and TRBJ2-3): KAGVTQTPRYLIKTRGQQVTLSCSPISGHRSVSWYQQTPGQGLQFLFEYFSETQRNKGNFPGRFSGRQFSNSRSEMNVSTLELGDSALYLCASSFRERGTDTQYFGPGTRLTVL.

The chain combines TRBV10-3 with TRBJ2-7; TCRdb designates TRBD1, a call that cannot be tested without DNA. Germline V gene lookup returns CDR1 ENHRY and CDR2 SYGVKD. This CDR3 is built from 13 residues. CDR3 in amino acids: CAISGGQVYEQYF.

The chain joins TRBV3-1 to TRBJ2-1; as DNA is missing, the TRBD1 call by TCRdb cannot be tested. The CDR3 runs to 16 residues. Germline loops: CDR1 LGHDT, CDR2 YNNKEL (reference sequence). CDR3 protein: CASSKSQGHPPNEQFF.

The chain employs TRBV12-3 or TRBV12-4 and TRBJ1-5. CDR3 size: 13 residues. The CDR3 loop is CASREGEAGPQHF.

This chain uses TRBV20-1 with TRBJ2-1; without DNA, the TCRdb call of TRBD2 cannot be checked. CDR1 is DFQATT, CDR2 SNEGSKA, per germline (reference sequence). This CDR3 region has 13 residues. CDR3: CSALGLADNEQFF.

The V gene is TRBV5-4, the J gene TRBJ2-3; the D gene TCRdb calls, TRBD1, cannot be checked with no DNA. Germline CDR1 reads SGHNT; CDR2 reads YYREEE (reference sequence). CDR3 length equals 14 residues. CDR3 residues: CASTNPGGRDTQYF.

The V call is TRBV5-6, the J call TRBJ1-1; as DNA is missing, the TRBD1 call by TCRdb cannot be tested. The length of the CDR3 is 14 residues. Germline V gene data show CDR1 as SGHDT and CDR2 as YYEEEE. CDR3: CASTPGGSNTEAFF.

V is TRBV7-9 and J is TRBJ2-1; TCRdb lists TRBD1, though no DNA is available to test this call. Germline CDR1 and CDR2: SEHNR and FQNEAQ (reference sequence). This CDR3 spans 16 amino acids. This CDR3 reads CASSQPTGALYNEQFF.